This section outlines one T cell receptor (beta chain) sequence together with its context. As yet, its antigen is unknown. Given a much more abundant clone one base away, this may be a read error. The input was roughly 0.5 ug total RNA; TCR beta cDNA was made from it with a constant-region primer. A slightly modified ARM-PCR protocol with three nested multiplex PCR rounds produced these TCR beta libraries. The first two PCR rounds, approximately 10 cycles each, used TRBV1-TRBV30 forward primers and a C-beta reverse primer. MiXCR, run by TCRdb on the multiplex PCR reads, gives a single entry per CDR3 protein. Of some 180,000 distinct CDR3 sequences listed, around four fifths are singletons. This sample is drawn from a study of tumor-infiltrating lymphocytes in primary liver carcinoma. The CDR3 runs 15 residues. CDR1 and CDR2 (germline): MGHRA, YSYEKL. Study results and caveats: The study found a significantly higher top-250-clone fraction in tumors than in blood (p = 0.039).

Each 20-30 mg portion of unsorted bulk tissue served as the source for co-extraction of RNA and DNA. The study sampled five separate regions from each tumor. The origin of this receptor is a man aged 40-49 years with primary liver carcinoma and hepatitis B virus infection. The chain couples TRBV4-1 to TRBJ2-3; TRBD2 aligns across 13 bases. Sequenced sample: tumor tissue from primary liver carcinoma. The CDR3 bases are TGCGTCAGCAGCCAAGGACTAGCGGGAGCAGATACGCAGTATTTT. Translating it yields CVSSQGLAGADTQYF.